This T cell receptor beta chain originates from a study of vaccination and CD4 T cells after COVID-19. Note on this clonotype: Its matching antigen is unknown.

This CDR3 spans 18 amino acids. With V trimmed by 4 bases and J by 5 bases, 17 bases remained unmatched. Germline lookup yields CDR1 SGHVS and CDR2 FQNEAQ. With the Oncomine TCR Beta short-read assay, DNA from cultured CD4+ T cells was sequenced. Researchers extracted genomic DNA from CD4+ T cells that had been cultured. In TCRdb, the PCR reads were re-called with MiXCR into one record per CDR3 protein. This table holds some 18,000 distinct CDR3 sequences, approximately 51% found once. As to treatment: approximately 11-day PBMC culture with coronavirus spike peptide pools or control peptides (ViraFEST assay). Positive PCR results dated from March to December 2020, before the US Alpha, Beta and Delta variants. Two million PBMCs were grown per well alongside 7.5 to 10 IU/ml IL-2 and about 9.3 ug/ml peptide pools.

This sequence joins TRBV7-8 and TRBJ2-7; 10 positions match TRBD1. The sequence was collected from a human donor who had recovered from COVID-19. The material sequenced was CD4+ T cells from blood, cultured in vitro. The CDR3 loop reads CASSSYRDRGGRMNEQYF. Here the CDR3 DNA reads TGTGCCAGCAGCTCCTACCGGGACAGGGGCGGAAGGATGAACGAGCAGTACTTC. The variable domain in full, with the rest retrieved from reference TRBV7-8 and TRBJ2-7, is GAGVSQSPRYKVAKRGQDVALRCDPISGHVSLFWYQQALGQGPEFLTYFQNEAQLDKSGLPSDRFFAERPEGSVSTLKIQRTQQEDSAVYLCASSSYRDRGGRMNEQYFGPGTRLTVT.